The 30 T cell receptor beta chains below all came from one sample that was sequenced in a study of OX40 agonist ivuxolimab in advanced cancers. Only in-frame clones appear in the TCRdb table, and some are missing; sequencing was by immunoSEQ multiplex PCR. The sample records about 93,000 clones, around nine tenths being singletons. Here the sequenced sample was CD4+ or CD8+ T cells sorted from blood, taken in a trial of the OX40 agonist ivuxolimab. These receptors were taken from an adult with an advanced solid tumor such as melanoma, head and neck, liver or kidney cancer.

This clone has only one observation. The V gene is TRBV7-8, the J gene TRBJ1-1; no definite D call. CDR1 is SGHVS and CDR2 is FQNEAQ in the germline V gene. V gave up 5 bases and J gave up 0 bases, with 13 bases separating them. The length of the CDR3 is 15 residues. DNA for the CDR3: TGTGCCAGCAGCCCGCGGGTCCTTATGAACACTGAAGCTTTCTTT. It is translated as CASSPRVLMNTEAFF.

This clone was counted a single time. This chain joins TRBV6-6 and TRBJ2-2; D perhaps matches TRBD1 (6 bases). The CDR3 totals 15 residues. The germline V and J ends were trimmed by 4 bases and 5 bases, with 14 bases remaining between them. Germline values: CDR1 MNHNY, CDR2 SVGAGI (reference sequence). The CDR3 loop is CASSSKPTGTGELFF. As DNA, the CDR3 is TGTGCCAGCAGTTCAAAACCCACAGGGACCGGGGAGCTGTTTTTT.

CDR3 sequence: CASSIDRLVSYNEQFF. In DNA, the CDR3 is TGTGCCAGTAGTATAGACCGACTAGTTTCTTACAATGAGCAGTTCTTC. The rearrangement links TRBV19 to TRBJ2-1; D perhaps matches TRBD2 (6 bases). Germline V gives CDR1 LNHDA, CDR2 SQIVND (reference sequence). The CDR3 consists of 16 residues. Between the trimmed V and J ends, which lost 0 bases and 4 bases, there was a span of 13 bases.

CDR3 in amino acids: CASSRLAGSSVGETQYF. For the CDR3, the DNA is TGTGCCAGCTCTCGACTAGCGGGATCCTCTGTTGGGGAGACCCAGTACTTC. This rearrangement joins TRBV18 to TRBJ2-5; 11 nucleotides line up with TRBD2. This CDR3 is 17 amino acids long. Per germline, CDR1 KGHSH and CDR2 LQKENI. Losses at the gene ends were 6 bases for V and 5 bases for J; bases not matched to a gene: 14.

A single count supports this clone. The V gene is TRBV27, the J gene TRBJ1-5, with TRBD1 as a possible D gene (5 bases). This CDR3 is built from 14 residues. Trimming pared 6 bases from V and 2 bases from J, leaving 11 bases between. Germline assignment: CDR1 MNHEY and CDR2 SMNVEV (reference sequence). CDR3 DNA sequence: TGTGCCAGCAGGAATCTCAGGGGCAATCAGCCCCAGCATTTT. Translated, it gives CASRNLRGNQPQHF.

This sequence joins TRBV7-2 and TRBJ1-1, with no clear D. Between the trimmed V and J ends, which lost 0 bases and 0 bases, there was a span of 5 bases. This CDR3 is built from 14 residues. Germline values: CDR1 SGHTA, CDR2 FQGNSA. The CDR3 nucleotides read TGTGCCAGCAGCTTAGCGGCGGTGAACACTGAAGCTTTCTTT. Encoded protein: CASSLAAVNTEAFF.

The chain has TRBV6-6 and TRBJ1-4; D not resolved. This CDR3 spans 15 amino acids. Germline V lookup: CDR1 MNHNY, CDR2 SVGAGI (reference sequence). V was pared by 5 bases and J by 7 bases, with 17 bases between. The CDR3 sequence is CASSRPNSVGEKLFF. Written as DNA, the CDR3 is TGTGCCAGCAGTCGGCCGAACAGTGTAGGTGAAAAACTGTTTTTT.

The chain carries TRBV14 and TRBJ1-1, with 8 positions matching TRBD1. The CDR3 runs to 13 residues. With V trimmed by 4 bases and J by 9 bases, 7 bases remained unmatched. The germline V gene encodes CDR1 SGHDN and CDR2 FVKESK. CDR3: CASSPGQGLKAFF. DNA of the CDR3: TGTGCCAGCAGCCCCGGACAGGGTCTAAAAGCTTTCTTT.

The V call is TRBV11-2, the J call TRBJ2-7; D not resolved. The CDR3 covers 12 residues. The germline V gene has CDR1 SGHAT and CDR2 FQNNGV. The V gene lost 5 bases and the J gene lost 4 bases, with 9 bases spanning the gap. The CDR3 DNA reads TGTGCCAGCAGCGCCACCCGATACGAGCAGTACTTC. Amino acid sequence: CASSATRYEQYF.

V usage is TRBV11-2 and J usage is TRBJ1-1; D is unclear. This CDR3 comprises 14 residues. The germline V and J ends were trimmed by 5 bases and 8 bases, with 18 bases remaining between them. Germline V gene lookup returns CDR1 SGHAT and CDR2 FQNNGV. The CDR3 DNA follows: TGTGCCAGCAGCCTAATCGGGTCGCAGACAGAAGCTTTCTTT. It encodes CASSLIGSQTEAFF.

The chain uses TRBV7-6 and TRBJ1-5; 8 bases are shared with TRBD1. This CDR3 spans 17 amino acids. V trimming: 0 bases; J trimming: 1 base; junction bases outside the gene matches: 5. In germline, CDR1 is SGHVS, CDR2 FNYEAQ. The CDR3 is CASSLAAGGRSNQPQHF. As DNA, the CDR3 is TGTGCCAGCAGCTTAGCGGCAGGGGGCCGGAGCAATCAGCCCCAGCATTTT.

This chain connects TRBV7-9 to TRBJ1-2; unclear D gene. The germline V gene encodes CDR1 SEHNR and CDR2 FQNEAQ (reference sequence). Between the trimmed V and J ends, which lost 2 bases and 2 bases, there was a span of 15 bases. The CDR3 totals 16 residues. CDR3 DNA: TGTGCCAGCAGCTTAACGGCCGGGTTTCGCAACTATGGCTACACCTTC. The encoded protein is CASSLTAGFRNYGYTF.

The rearrangement joins TRBV28 to TRBJ2-7; 7 positions agree with TRBD1. Looked up from germline, CDR1 is MDHEN and CDR2 is SYDVKM. The J segment lost 1 base and the V segment lost 6 bases, leaving 9 bases of the junction unmatched. The CDR3 sequence is 15 residues long. CDR3 nucleotides: TGTGCCAGCAGGCAGCACGAGGGGGCTTCCTACGAGCAGTACTTC. Its translation is CASRQHEGASYEQYF.

The chain has TRBV5-1 and TRBJ2-5; TRBD2 is a possible D gene (5 bases). CDR1 and CDR2 from the germline V gene are SGHRS and YFSETQ. The CDR3 runs 15 residues. V was pared by 0 bases and J by 6 bases, with 15 bases between. CDR3 nucleotide sequence: TGCGCCAGCAGCTTGGAAGTCAGCCCGGGGAAGACCCAGTACTTC. Protein: CASSLEVSPGKTQYF. The full variable domain, rest sourced from reference TRBV5-1 and TRBJ2-5, is KAGVTQTPRYLIKTRGQQVTLSCSPISGHRSVSWYQQTPGQGLQFLFEYFSETQRNKGNFPGRFSGRQFSNSRSEMNVSTLELGDSALYLCASSLEVSPGKTQYFGPGTRLLVL.

The genes are TRBV27 and TRBJ2-1; 12 positions agree with TRBD2. The CDR3 runs 16 residues. V trimming: 5 bases; J trimming: 6 bases; junction bases outside the gene matches: 8. Germline V gene lookup returns CDR1 MNHEY and CDR2 SMNVEV (reference sequence). The CDR3 nucleotides are TGTGCCAGCAGTCTCCAACTAGCGGGAGGCCTCAATGAGCAGTTCTTC. It is translated as CASSLQLAGGLNEQFF.

The chain carries TRBV27 and TRBJ2-5; possibly TRBD2 for D (5 bases). Germline V gene lookup returns CDR1 MNHEY and CDR2 SMNVEV (reference sequence). V was shortened by 6 bases and J by 7 bases, with 15 bases between the two germline ends. This CDR3 has 13 residues. CDR3 loop: CASRRAASGTQYF. In DNA, the CDR3 is TGTGCCAGCAGGCGGGCTGCGTCAGGGACCCAGTACTTC.

This sequence joins TRBV5-1 and TRBJ2-1; the match to TRBD2 covers 10 bases. The CDR3 loop spans 17 amino acids. The ends lost 5 bases at V and 2 bases at J; junction bases unmatched: 10. Germline V gene sequence: CDR1 SGHRS, CDR2 YFSETQ. CDR3 in DNA: TGCGCCAGCAGTCCAGGAGTAAGCGGGAGGGCCTACAATGAGCAGTTCTTC. Amino acid sequence: CASSPGVSGRAYNEQFF.

The V and J genes are TRBV28 and TRBJ2-1; 7 bases line up with TRBD2. In germline, CDR1 is MDHEN, CDR2 SYDVKM. The CDR3 spans 16 residues. The J segment lost 5 bases and the V segment lost 1 base, leaving 8 bases of the junction unmatched. In DNA, the CDR3 is TGTGCCAGCAGTTTATCCGGGCTAGCGGCAAACAATGAGCAGTTCTTC. It yields the protein CASSLSGLAANNEQFF.

The V call is TRBV19, the J call TRBJ2-5, with 12 bases matching TRBD2. V shed 4 bases, J shed 4 bases, and the junction held 10 bases outside the gene matches. CDR3 length: 17 amino acids. Germline CDR1 and CDR2: LNHDA and SQIVND (reference sequence). Here the CDR3 DNA reads TGTGCCAGTAGTACATCTAGCGGGAGGGGGGGTGGAGAGACCCAGTACTTC. Its protein product is CASSTSSGRGGGETQYF.

The rearrangement uses TRBV6-1 and TRBJ1-3; possible D gene TRBD1, 5 bases. The germline V gene encodes CDR1 MNHNS and CDR2 SASEGT. The CDR3 has 18 amino acids. Deletions cut 4 bases from V and 2 bases from J, with 21 bases between. The CDR3 DNA sequence: TGTGCCAGCAGTGCCAGCCGGGGCCAGAAGCATACTGGAAACACCATATATTTT. Encoded protein: CASSASRGQKHTGNTIYF.

The V gene is TRBV2, the J gene TRBJ2-1; the D gene is possibly TRBD2 (5 bases). CDR1 SNHLY and CDR2 FYNNEI come from the germline V gene. Trimming took off 5 bases at V and 0 bases at J, with 8 bases between the two ends. The CDR3 runs 14 residues. The chain's CDR3 is CASSRLASYNEQFF. As DNA, the CDR3 is TGTGCCAGCAGTCGGCTAGCCTCCTACAATGAGCAGTTCTTC.

V and J are TRBV7-9 and TRBJ1-1; D gene unclear. Germline CDR1 reads SEHNR; CDR2 reads FQNEAQ (reference sequence). The CDR3 has 14 residues. V lost 3 bases and J 1 base, leaving 9 bases between the germline ends. CDR3 region: CASSLGMQNTEAFF. The CDR3 DNA sequence: TGTGCCAGCAGCTTGGGGATGCAGAACACTGAAGCTTTCTTT.

The V and J genes are TRBV30 and TRBJ2-5, with 8 bases fitting TRBD2. The CDR3 is made up of 13 amino acids. Trimming took 4 bases from V and 4 from J; bases not matched to a gene: 5. Per germline, CDR1 GTSNPN and CDR2 SVGIG (reference sequence). This CDR3 is CAWIGGRRETQYF. The DNA for the CDR3 is TGTGCCTGGATTGGCGGGAGGAGAGAGACCCAGTACTTC.

This chain joins TRBV5-4 and TRBJ2-2; 8 bases line up with TRBD2. V gave up 4 bases and J gave up 6 bases; unmatched junction bases: 14. The CDR3 sequence is 17 residues long. Per the germline V gene, CDR1 is SGHNT and CDR2 is YYREEE (reference sequence). The CDR3 region has the DNA TGTGCCAGCAGCCTCCCCAGGAGCGGGAGTAGTGCCGGGGAGCTGTTTTTT. This sequence encodes CASSLPRSGSSAGELFF.

J is TRBJ2-2 and V is TRBV29-1, with unresolved D. Trimming removed 6 bases at V and 0 bases at J, with 11 bases between. This CDR3 is 14 amino acids long. Germline V CDR1 and CDR2: SQVTM, ANQGSEA. This chain's CDR3 is CSVASQTNTGELFF. The CDR3 bases are TGCAGCGTGGCCTCTCAAACGAACACCGGGGAGCTGTTTTTT.

The chain is built from TRBV23-1 and TRBJ2-7, with 8 bases aligning to TRBD1. TRBV23-1 is placed among ORFs of uncertain function. This CDR3 has 14 residues. J gave up 2 bases and V 8 bases, and 8 bases lay outside the gene matches. The CDR3 loop reads CASRTDRVPYEQYF. In DNA form, the CDR3 reads TGCGCCAGCCGAACGGACAGGGTCCCCTACGAGCAGTACTTC.

The J gene is TRBJ2-7, the V gene TRBV18; D is possibly TRBD2 (6 bases). Trimming removed 7 bases from V and 0 bases from J, with 10 bases in between. Germline V gene lookup returns CDR1 KGHSH and CDR2 LQKENI. This CDR3 spans 13 amino acids. Here the CDR3 reads CASFSGSSYEQYF. The CDR3 DNA is TGTGCCAGCTTTTCCGGGAGCTCCTACGAGCAGTACTTC.

The chain recombines TRBV7-6 with TRBJ2-5; weak D call: TRBD1 (5 bases). CDR1 is SGHVS, CDR2 FNYEAQ, per germline. Trimming left V 5 bases short and J 4 bases short, with 11 bases between. The CDR3 runs to 13 residues. The CDR3 loop is CASSPRVSETQYF. The DNA for the CDR3 is TGTGCCAGCAGCCCCAGGGTTTCAGAGACCCAGTACTTC.

This chain uses TRBV28 with TRBJ1-1; D is unresolved. This CDR3 spans 13 amino acids. V was pared by 6 bases and J by 2 bases, with 10 bases between. The germline V gene has CDR1 MDHEN and CDR2 SYDVKM. DNA of the CDR3: TGTGCCAGCAGACCCGGGTCCAACACTGAAGCTTTCTTT. The encoded protein is CASRPGSNTEAFF. Together with reference TRBV28 and TRBJ1-1, the CDR3 gives the full variable domain: DVKVTQSSRYLVKRTGEKVFLECVQDMDHENMFWYRQDPGLGLRLIYFSYDVKMKEKGDIPEGYSVSREKKERFSLILESASTNQTSMYLCASRPGSNTEAFFGQGTRLTVV.

The V call is TRBV11-3, the J call TRBJ2-4; tentative D call: TRBD2 (6 bases). The germline CDR1 and CDR2 sequences are SGHNT and YENEEA. V was clipped by 0 bases and J by 5 bases, with 11 bases between them. The CDR3 covers 15 residues. The CDR3 nucleotides read TGTGCCAGCAGCTTAGATCGGGGGAACGAAAACATTCAGTACTTC. This codes for CASSLDRGNENIQYF. Full variable domain (rest looked up from reference TRBV11-3 and TRBJ2-4): EAGVVQSPRYKIIEKKQPVAFWCNPISGHNTLYWYLQNLGQGPELLIRYENEEAVDDSQLPKDRFSAERLKGVDSTLKIQPAELGDSAVYLCASSLDRGNENIQYFGAGTRLSVL.